In this sample, the clone carrying this T cell receptor beta chain turned up once. Its specificity is not known. This sample was taken from a study of graft-versus-host responses after intestinal transplantation. General study points: Peak levels of circulating GvH clones tracked with early post-transplant HvG declines.

The germline gives CDR1 SEHNR, CDR2 FQNEAQ (reference sequence). The CDR3 has 13 residues. Trimming removed 8 bases from V and 5 bases from J, with 15 bases in between. Profiled with immunoSEQ multiplex PCR; TCRdb holds only in-frame clones, not every one. The sample yields some 77,000 clones, 80% to 95% seen once. This chain uses TRBV7-9 with TRBJ2-5; either TRBD1 or TRBD2 may supply D (5 bases each). The TCR was taken from a human patient who received an intestinal transplant, so some T cells may come from the graft donor. Sequencing used PBMCs, obtained 98 days after intestinal transplantation. In nucleotides, the CDR3 is TGTGCCAGCCACGCCGGGGCGGAGGAGACCCAGTACTTC. Its protein product is CASHAGAEETQYF.